The 19 T cell receptor beta chains below all came from one sample that was sequenced in a study of blood T cell repertoires in COVID-19. Using immunoSEQ multiplex PCR, the repertoire was profiled, and TCRdb retains in-frame clones only, with some absent. The data contain about 140,000 clones, 70% to 85% of them singletons. The specimen sequenced was peripheral blood. Every receptor here comes from a man between 60 and 75 years old with active or convalescent COVID-19.

The rearrangement links TRBV29-1 to TRBJ2-1; D gene uncertain. The CDR3 runs to 11 residues. The germline V and J ends were trimmed by 4 bases and 8 bases, with 9 bases remaining between them. The V gene's germline CDR1 is SQVTM and CDR2 ANQGSEA. CDR3 loop: CSVVSPYEQFF. In DNA, the CDR3 is TGCAGCGTTGTCTCTCCGTATGAGCAGTTCTTC.

This chain connects TRBV9 to TRBJ1-1; a weak D match, TRBD1 (6 bases). Trimming left V 4 bases short and J 2 bases short, with 15 bases between. Germline loops: CDR1 SGDLS, CDR2 YYNGEE. This CDR3 comprises 15 residues. CDR3 bases: TGTGCCAGCAGCCCACGGACAGAAATCAACACTGAAGCTTTCTTT. It yields the protein CASSPRTEINTEAFF.

The chain combines TRBV6-5 with TRBJ1-3; 7 nucleotides align to TRBD1. Germline V gives CDR1 MNHEY, CDR2 SVGAGI. This CDR3 is 15 amino acids long. V gave up 6 bases and J gave up 7 bases; unmatched junction bases: 12. The CDR3 spells CASSPFNARGNTIYF. As DNA, the CDR3 is TGTGCCAGCAGCCCCTTCAATGCCAGGGGGAACACCATATATTTT.

J is TRBJ1-2 and V is TRBV12-3 or TRBV12-4; the D gene is possibly TRBD1 (5 bases). This CDR3 is built from 13 residues. The V end was cut by 3 bases, the J end by 4 bases, with 9 bases between. The CDR3 sequence: CASSFRTPYGYTF. The CDR3 region has the DNA TGTGCCAGCAGTTTTCGGACACCCTATGGCTACACCTTC.

V usage is TRBV4-3 and J usage is TRBJ1-5, with 9 bases aligning to TRBD1. The V gene's germline CDR1 is LGHNA and CDR2 YSLEER. V shed 2 bases and J 6 bases; nucleotides not matched to a gene: 17. CDR3 length: 19 amino acids. This CDR3 reads CASSQFVHRGREVRQPQHF. The CDR3 DNA sequence: TGCGCCAGCAGCCAATTCGTGCACAGGGGGCGGGAAGTTCGTCAGCCCCAGCATTTT.

The V call is TRBV6-1, the J call TRBJ1-5, with 9 bases aligning to TRBD1. Trimming at V came to 0 bases and at J to 5 bases, leaving 14 bases not matched to a gene. This CDR3 is built from 19 residues. Germline V CDR1 and CDR2: MNHNS, SASEGT. The CDR3 sequence is CASSEAPRWDRVRDQPQHF. CDR3 bases: TGTGCCAGCAGTGAAGCCCCGAGGTGGGACAGGGTAAGAGATCAGCCCCAGCATTTT.

The chain joins TRBV19 to TRBJ2-7; weak D call: TRBD1 (6 bases). The V gene lost 7 bases and the J gene lost 3 bases, with 16 bases spanning the gap. The germline V gene encodes CDR1 LNHDA and CDR2 SQIVND (reference sequence). The CDR3 sequence is 14 residues long. CDR3 in amino acids: CASNPGTNLYEQYF. The CDR3 DNA follows: TGTGCCAGTAACCCCGGGACAAACCTCTACGAGCAGTACTTC.

The CDR3 coding sequence is TGTGCCAGCAGTTTTACGGGACAGGGCTACGAGCAGTACGTC. Encoded protein: CASSFTGQGYEQYV. The V call is TRBV6-6, the J call TRBJ2-7; 9 positions agree with TRBD1. The CDR3 extends over 14 amino acids. Germline CDR1 MNHNY, CDR2 SVGAGI (reference sequence). V lost 4 bases to trimming and J lost 3 bases; unmatched junction nucleotides: 4.

V usage is TRBV5-1 and J usage is TRBJ1-1; no clear D gene. CDR1 is SGHRS and CDR2 is YFSETQ in the germline V gene. The V gene lost 6 bases and the J gene lost 4 bases, with 10 bases spanning the gap. The CDR3 has 12 amino acids. The CDR3 DNA reads TGCGCCAGCACCCGGGAAATCACTGAAGCTTTCTTT. Translating gives CASTREITEAFF.

J is TRBJ1-1 and V is TRBV5-1; 8 nucleotides match TRBD1. CDR1 and CDR2 from the germline V gene are SGHRS and YFSETQ. The J segment lost 3 bases and the V segment lost 3 bases, leaving 10 bases of the junction unmatched. The CDR3 is 16 residues long. CDR3 bases: TGCGCCAGCAGCTCCCAAGGACAGGGAGTGGACACTGAAGCTTTCTTT. Its protein is CASSSQGQGVDTEAFF.

As concerns this clone: The identical CDR3 is also encoded by other nucleotide sequences in the sample. J is TRBJ1-1 and V is TRBV13, with D tentatively TRBD1 (6 bases). CDR1 and CDR2 from the germline V gene are PRHDT and FYEKMQ (reference sequence). This CDR3 comprises 14 residues. V lost 1 base to trimming and J lost 0 bases, with 6 bases between them. DNA for the CDR3: TGTGCCAGCAGCTTAGCAGGGGTGAACACTGAAGCTTTCTTT. Residues: CASSLAGVNTEAFF.

This clone was recorded only once. The rearrangement joins TRBV18 to TRBJ2-3; the D gene is possibly TRBD2 (6 bases). CDR1 KGHSH and CDR2 LQKENI come from the germline V gene. The V end was cut by 3 bases, the J end by 2 bases, with 12 bases between. This CDR3 has 15 amino acids. CDR3 sequence reads: CASSPGRLVTDTQYF. The DNA for the CDR3 is TGTGCCAGCTCACCGGGTAGACTAGTCACAGATACGCAGTATTTT.

The J gene is TRBJ2-3, the V gene TRBV6-4, with TRBD1 as a possible D gene (6 bases). Germline V gene data show CDR1 as MRHNA and CDR2 as SNTAGT. With 5 bases removed from V and 2 bases from J, the gap between germline ends came to 11 bases. The CDR3 is 14 amino acids. The CDR3 region is CASSPGHSTDTQYF. CDR3 in DNA: TGTGCCAGCAGTCCGGGACATTCCACAGATACGCAGTATTTT.

The V and J genes are TRBV7-2 and TRBJ2-3; 7 bases fit TRBD2. Germline CDR1 and CDR2: SGHTA and FQGNSA. Trimming at V came to 4 bases and at J to 3 bases, leaving 7 bases not matched to a gene. The CDR3 is made up of 15 amino acids. The CDR3 bases are TGTGCCAGCAGCTCGCCTGCGCGGGGGACAGATACGCAGTATTTT. It specifies CASSSPARGTDTQYF.

This clone occurred once. The J gene is TRBJ2-1, the V gene TRBV11-2, with 7 bases that match TRBD2. V lost 5 bases, J lost 8 bases, and 6 bases stayed unmatched. This CDR3 contains 13 residues. In germline, CDR1 is SGHAT, CDR2 FQNNGV. Written as DNA, the CDR3 is TGTGCCAGCAGCCACGGACTAGTCCATGAGCAGTTCTTC. It is translated as CASSHGLVHEQFF.

The chain uses TRBV27 and TRBJ2-1; TRBD2 matches 7 bases. Germline V gene lookup returns CDR1 MNHEY and CDR2 SMNVEV (reference sequence). CDR3 length equals 14 residues. Losses at the gene ends were 2 bases for V and 6 bases for J; bases not matched to a gene: 4. CDR3 loop: CASSLTGRSNEQFF. DNA of the CDR3: TGTGCCAGCAGTTTAACCGGGAGGTCCAATGAGCAGTTCTTC.

The rearrangement uses TRBV19 and TRBJ2-3; D possibly corresponds to TRBD1 (6 bases). Deletions cut 4 bases from V and 8 bases from J, with 22 bases between. The CDR3 is made up of 16 amino acids. Germline CDR1 reads LNHDA; CDR2 reads SQIVND (reference sequence). The CDR3 DNA reads as TGTGCCAGTAGTACCCGCCGCAGGGGAATTTCGGCTACGCAGTATTTT. This translates into CASSTRRRGISATQYF.

The chain has TRBV30 and TRBJ2-3, with D possibly being TRBD2 (6 bases). Germline V gene data show CDR1 as GTSNPN and CDR2 as SVGIG (reference sequence). V was cut by 5 bases and J by 0 bases, with 15 bases left in between. The CDR3 totals 15 residues. Here the CDR3 DNA reads TGTGCCTGGTCTGGGGGGAACCCTAGCACAGATACGCAGTATTTT. This encodes CAWSGGNPSTDTQYF.

CDR3 residues: CASSDKRDLWYNEQFF. The CDR3 DNA reads as TGTGCCAGCAGCGATAAGCGGGACCTTTGGTACAATGAGCAGTTCTTC. The chain employs TRBV7-9 and TRBJ2-1; 7 bases fit TRBD2. V dropped 5 bases and J dropped 4; count of bases not matched to a gene: 11. The germline V gene encodes CDR1 SEHNR and CDR2 FQNEAQ (reference sequence). This CDR3 has 16 residues.